The 15 T cell receptor beta chains in this list originate from one sample, sequenced in a study of CD8+CD57+ T cells in acquired aplastic anemia. Whoever was chosen for sequencing had shown CD8+CD57+ cell expansion by flow cytometry. TCR beta VDJ and CDR3 profiling used genomic DNA as template. TCRdb fed the reads into MiXCR, producing one record per CDR3 protein. The data contain around 210,000 distinct CDR3 sequences, 50% to 70% of them singletons. Sequencing input: sorted CD4+, CD8+, or CD8+CD57+ T cells (not recorded which) from PBMCs. These receptors came from a human donor with aplastic anemia.

This clonotype was counted between two and nine times. The rearrangement joins TRBV24-1 to TRBJ2-5, with 13 nucleotides matching TRBD2. The CDR3 is 16 residues long. V lost 3 bases to trimming and J lost 2 bases; unmatched junction nucleotides: 2. The germline CDR1 and CDR2 sequences are KGHDR and SFDVKD. The CDR3 DNA reads TGTGCCACCAGTGATCCGGGACTAGCGGGACAAGAGACCCAGTACTTC. As protein: CATSDPGLAGQETQYF.

The chain carries TRBV7-9 and TRBJ2-3, with D perhaps TRBD2 (7 bases). CDR1 and CDR2 (germline): SEHNR, FQNEAQ (reference sequence). The CDR3 loop spans 15 amino acids. The ends were cut back, 5 bases at V and 3 bases at J, with 15 bases in the middle. CDR3 bases: TGTGCCAGCAGCCCAGGGGCTAGCGGAACAGATACGCAGTATTTT. Its protein product is CASSPGASGTDTQYF.

There are many counts of this clonotype. The rearrangement joins TRBV4-1 to TRBJ2-7; 7 bases align to TRBD2. V was clipped by 10 bases and J by 0 bases; unmatched bases: 6. The CDR3 contains 13 residues. Germline-derived CDR1 and CDR2 are MGHRA and YSYEKL. CDR3 sequence reads: CATGLTDSYEQYF. The CDR3 nucleotides read TGCGCCACGGGACTAACGGACTCCTACGAGCAGTACTTC.

This clonotype appeared a single time. This chain uses TRBV7-3 with TRBJ2-7, with D perhaps given as TRBD1 or TRBD2 (6 bases each). In germline, CDR1 is SGHTA, CDR2 FQGTGA. The CDR3 is 12 residues long. In DNA, the CDR3 is TGTGGGGGGGAGCCAGGGGTAGGCGAGCAGTACTTC. This gives the protein CGGEPGVGEQYF. The complete variable domain, with remaining parts taken from reference TRBV7-3 and TRBJ2-7, reads GAGVSQTPSNKVTEKGKYVELRCDPISGHTALYWYRQSLGQGPEFLIYFQGTGAADDSGLPNDRFFAVRPEGSVSTLKIQRTERGDSAVYLCGGEPGVGEQYFGPGTRLTVT.

The V call is TRBV15, the J call TRBJ2-1; 13 positions match TRBD2. The CDR3 is 16 residues long. CDR1 is LNHNV and CDR2 is YYDKDF in the germline V gene (reference sequence). With V trimmed by 2 bases and J by 5 bases, 3 bases remained unmatched. The CDR3 region has the DNA TGTGCCACCAGCAGAACCGGACTAGCGGGGGACAATGAGCAGTTCTTC. Translating gives CATSRTGLAGDNEQFF.

V gene TRBV19 combines with J gene TRBJ1-4, with D unresolved. The germline CDR1 and CDR2 sequences are LNHDA and SQIVND (reference sequence). This CDR3 has 14 residues. Deletions cut 3 bases from V and 0 bases from J, with 5 bases between. The chain's CDR3 is CASSIAATNEKLFF. CDR3 in DNA: TGTGCCAGTAGTATCGCTGCAACTAATGAAAAACTGTTTTTT.

The CDR3 sequence: CSVEDNRGRNEQFF. CDR3 in DNA: TGCAGCGTTGAAGACAACAGGGGGCGGAATGAGCAGTTCTTC. The chain has TRBV29-1 and TRBJ2-1; 9 bases match TRBD1. CDR3 size: 14 residues. CDR1 and CDR2 (germline): SQVTM, ANQGSEA. Trimming removed 0 bases from V and 7 bases from J; junction bases left unmatched: 4.

This chain joins TRBV5-6 and TRBJ1-3; D unresolved. There are 16 residues in the CDR3. V gave up 5 bases and J gave up 0 bases, with 15 bases separating them. Germline V gene sequence: CDR1 SGHDT, CDR2 YYEEEE. CDR3 nucleotides: TGTGCCAGCAGTCAACCCGAGGCCATCTCTGGAAACACCATATATTTT. Translation: CASSQPEAISGNTIYF.

The sample holds a few counts of this clonotype. The chain is built from TRBV7-2 and TRBJ2-5, with D hard to call. V gave up 4 bases and J gave up 1 base, with 7 bases separating them. This CDR3 is 13 amino acids long. The germline V gene has CDR1 SGHTA and CDR2 FQGNSA. The CDR3 DNA reads as TGTGCCAGCAGCTCTCTGATCCAAGAGACCCAGTACTTC. Translated: CASSSLIQETQYF.

This chain connects TRBV29-1 to TRBJ2-5; 7 nucleotides line up with TRBD1. CDR3 length: 13 residues. Trimming cost V 8 bases and J 2 bases; bases outside gene matches: 8. CDR1 is SQVTM, CDR2 ANQGSEA, per germline. CDR3 protein: CSPEVQGQETQYF. In DNA, the CDR3 is TGCAGCCCTGAGGTACAGGGGCAAGAGACCCAGTACTTC. Drawing the rest from reference TRBV29-1 and TRBJ2-5, the complete variable domain is SAVISQKPSRDICQRGTSLTIQCQVDSQVTMMFWYRQQPGQSLTLIATANQGSEATYESGFVIDKFPISRPNLTFSTLTVSNMSPEDSSIYLCSPEVQGQETQYFGPGTRLLVL.

The genes are TRBV24-1 and TRBJ2-3; D gene unclear. V was cut by 5 bases and J by 11 bases, with 13 bases left in between. The germline V gene encodes CDR1 KGHDR and CDR2 SFDVKD. The CDR3 has 12 residues. This chain's CDR3 is CATSVETNLQYF. The CDR3 DNA follows: TGTGCCACCAGTGTGGAAACTAACCTGCAGTATTTT.

CDR3 sequence reads: CASSESRSTEAFF. The CDR3 DNA reads TGTGCCAGCAGTGAATCGCGGAGTACTGAAGCTTTCTTT. V usage is TRBV25-1 and J usage is TRBJ1-1; D is unresolved. The germline V gene encodes CDR1 MGHDK and CDR2 SYGVNS. Trimming took 1 base from V and 5 from J, leaving 8 bases between them. The CDR3 contains 13 residues.

As DNA, the CDR3 is TGTGCCATCAGCCGGGACAGTCATTCACCCCTCCACTTT. Its translation: CAISRDSHSPLHF. The chain carries TRBV10-3 and TRBJ1-6; TRBD1 matches 7 bases. The CDR3 spans 13 residues. The ends lost 6 bases at V and 8 bases at J; junction bases unmatched: 4. Germline-derived CDR1 and CDR2 are ENHRY and SYGVKD.

The V gene is TRBV5-6, the J gene TRBJ2-7; D tentatively reads TRBD1 or TRBD2 (6 bases each). Trimming removed 2 bases at V and 3 bases at J, with 24 bases between. The germline V gene encodes CDR1 SGHDT and CDR2 YYEEEE. The CDR3 is 18 amino acids. CDR3 amino acids: CASSFQGTILPRGYEQYF. For the CDR3, the DNA is TGTGCCAGCAGCTTTCAGGGGACGATCCTACCGCGGGGCTACGAGCAGTACTTC. The full variable domain, completed using reference TRBV5-6 and TRBJ2-7, is DAGVTQSPTHLIKTRGQQVTLRCSPKSGHDTVSWYQQALGQGPQFIFQYYEEEERQRGNFPDRFSGHQFPNYSSELNVNALLLGDSALYLCASSFQGTILPRGYEQYFGPGTRLTVT.

The V gene is TRBV5-4, the J gene TRBJ2-1; 10 nucleotides agree with TRBD2. CDR1 is SGHNT and CDR2 is YYREEE in the germline V gene (reference sequence). The CDR3 has 13 amino acids. V trimming: 7 bases; J trimming: 7 bases; junction bases outside the gene matches: 5. The CDR3 bases are TGTGCCAGCGCTAGCGGGAGTGCTAATGAGCAGTTCTTC. Translation: CASASGSANEQFF.